This T cell receptor (beta chain) was profiled in a study of blood T cell repertoires in COVID-19. About the study: Donors in the United States, Italy and Spain gave samples during acute or convalescent COVID-19. In each case, the material was cDNA or gDNA derived from T cells, B-cell-depleted T cells, or PBMCs.

Only in-frame clones appear in the TCRdb table, and some are missing; sequencing was by immunoSEQ multiplex PCR. The sample lists about 110,000 clones, around 90% occurring once. This CDR3 is built from 16 residues. Germline V gene data show CDR1 as SGHAT and CDR2 as FQNNGV. V was cut by 4 bases and J by 3 bases, with 18 bases left in between. The origin of this receptor is a human donor in a cohort sampled during active COVID-19. The rearrangement uses TRBV11-2 and TRBJ2-5; D possibly corresponds to TRBD2 (6 bases). The sequenced material came from peripheral blood. The CDR3 coding sequence is TGTGCCAGCAGCTCACTATCCGGGACTGTCAAAGAGACCCAGTACTTC. Its translation is CASSSLSGTVKETQYF.